The clone carrying this T cell receptor (beta chain) was detected ten times or more. Its antigen is currently unknown. The time point here: newly diagnosed GD, antithyroid drugs for less than 3 months. RNA isolated from PBMCs was used to make the TCR library. EDTA tubes were used for drawing about 9 milliliters of peripheral blood. From germline, CDR1 is SGHAT and CDR2 FQNNGV. The CDR3 contains 14 residues. Trimming cost V 5 bases and J 2 bases; bases outside gene matches: 4. This specimen belongs to a study of regulatory T cells in long-lasting Graves disease. In the study overall: New Graves' disease cases had less than 3 months of antithyroid drugs.

CDR3 regions were amplified by Arm-PCR using iRepertoire HTBI primers to build TCR beta libraries. Authors' processing steps: About 62 TRBV and approximately 13 TRBJ segments were identified across samples. TCRdb re-analysed the multiplex PCR reads in MiXCR, keeping a single row per CDR3 protein. TCRdb's processing, not the study's, gives the V and J calls here. The table shows 240,000 or so distinct CDR3 sequences, with around 21% occurring only once. Study-level findings and limits: Under persistent disease, TRBV28, TRBJ1-2 and TRBJ2-5 were used preferentially.

The origin of this receptor is a female donor with Graves disease. The J gene is TRBJ2-7, the V gene TRBV11-2; 9 bases map to TRBD1. The material sequenced was peripheral blood mononuclear cells (PBMCs), taken at new diagnosis, from a patient treated with antithyroid drugs. The CDR3 DNA reads as TGTGCCAGCAGCATCGGGACAGGGACCTACGAGCAGTACTTC. Translated, it gives CASSIGTGTYEQYF. Using reference TRBV11-2 and TRBJ2-7 for the parts outside the CDR3, the full variable domain is EAGVAQSPRYKIIEKRQSVAFWCNPISGHATLYWYQQILGQGPKLLIQFQNNGVVDDSQLPKDRFSAERLKGVDSTLKIQPAKLEDSAVYLCASSIGTGTYEQYFGPGTRLTVT.